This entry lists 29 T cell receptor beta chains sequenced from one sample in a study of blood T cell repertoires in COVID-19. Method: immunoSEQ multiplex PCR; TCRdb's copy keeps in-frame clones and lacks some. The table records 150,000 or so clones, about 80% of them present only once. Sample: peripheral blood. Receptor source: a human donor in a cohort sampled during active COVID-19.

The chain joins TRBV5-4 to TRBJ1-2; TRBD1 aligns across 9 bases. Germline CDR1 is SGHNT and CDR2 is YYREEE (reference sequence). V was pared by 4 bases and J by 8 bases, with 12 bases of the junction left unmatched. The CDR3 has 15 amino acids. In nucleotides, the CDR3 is TGTGCCAGCAGCCAGAACCGAAGGACAGGGGTCGGCTACACCTTC. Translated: CASSQNRRTGVGYTF.

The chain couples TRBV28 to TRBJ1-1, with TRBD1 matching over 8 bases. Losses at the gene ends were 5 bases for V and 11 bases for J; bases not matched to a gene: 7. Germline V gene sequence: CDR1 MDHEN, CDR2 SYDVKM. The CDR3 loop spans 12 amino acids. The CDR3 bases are TGTGCCAGCAGTGAGACAGGGGATACGGCTTTCTTT. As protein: CASSETGDTAFF. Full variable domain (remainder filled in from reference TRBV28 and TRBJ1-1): DVKVTQSSRYLVKRTGEKVFLECVQDMDHENMFWYRQDPGLGLRLIYFSYDVKMKEKGDIPEGYSVSREKKERFSLILESASTNQTSMYLCASSETGDTAFFGQGTRLTVV.

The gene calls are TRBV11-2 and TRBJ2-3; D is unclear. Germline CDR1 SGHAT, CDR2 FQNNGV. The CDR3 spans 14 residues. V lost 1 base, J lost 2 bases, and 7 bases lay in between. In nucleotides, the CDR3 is TGTGCCAGCAGCTTAGGAAGCGACACAGATACGCAGTATTTT. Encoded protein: CASSLGSDTDTQYF.

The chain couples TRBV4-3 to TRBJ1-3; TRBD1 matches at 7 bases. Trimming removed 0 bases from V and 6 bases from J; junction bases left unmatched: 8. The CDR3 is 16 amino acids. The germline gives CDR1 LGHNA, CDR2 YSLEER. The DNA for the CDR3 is TGCGCCAGCAGCCAAGATGCCGGGACAGAAATAAACACCATATATTTT. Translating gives CASSQDAGTEINTIYF.

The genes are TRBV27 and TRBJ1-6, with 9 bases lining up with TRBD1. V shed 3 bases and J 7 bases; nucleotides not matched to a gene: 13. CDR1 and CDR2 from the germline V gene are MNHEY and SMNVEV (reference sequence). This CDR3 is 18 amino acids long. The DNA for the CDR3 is TGTGCCAGCAGTTTGTATCCGGGACAGGGATCCCCAAATTCACCCCTCCACTTT. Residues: CASSLYPGQGSPNSPLHF.

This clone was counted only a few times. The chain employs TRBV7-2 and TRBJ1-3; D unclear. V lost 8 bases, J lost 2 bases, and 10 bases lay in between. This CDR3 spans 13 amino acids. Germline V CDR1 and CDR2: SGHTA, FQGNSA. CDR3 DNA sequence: TGTGCCAGCCGGACGGGAACTGGAAACACCATATATTTT. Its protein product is CASRTGTGNTIYF.

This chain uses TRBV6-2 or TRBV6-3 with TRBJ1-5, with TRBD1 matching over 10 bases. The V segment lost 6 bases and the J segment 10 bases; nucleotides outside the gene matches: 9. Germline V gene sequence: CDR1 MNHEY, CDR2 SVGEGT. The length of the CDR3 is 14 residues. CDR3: CASSSRDRGKPQHF. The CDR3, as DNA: TGTGCCAGCAGCAGCCGGGACAGGGGAAAACCCCAGCATTTT.

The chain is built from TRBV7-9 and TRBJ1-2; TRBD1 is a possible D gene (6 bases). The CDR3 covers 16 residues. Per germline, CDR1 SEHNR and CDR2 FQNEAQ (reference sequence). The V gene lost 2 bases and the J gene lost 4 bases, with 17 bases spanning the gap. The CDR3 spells CASSLMAQGQGYGYTF. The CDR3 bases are TGTGCCAGCAGCTTAATGGCCCAGGGGCAAGGCTATGGCTACACCTTC.

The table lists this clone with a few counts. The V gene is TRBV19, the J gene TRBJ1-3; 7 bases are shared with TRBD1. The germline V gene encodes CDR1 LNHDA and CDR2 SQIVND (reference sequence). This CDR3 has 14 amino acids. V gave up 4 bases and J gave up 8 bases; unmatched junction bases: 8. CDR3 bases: TGTGCCAGTAGTAGAGGATATCAGGGGGACACCATATATTTT. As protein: CASSRGYQGDTIYF.

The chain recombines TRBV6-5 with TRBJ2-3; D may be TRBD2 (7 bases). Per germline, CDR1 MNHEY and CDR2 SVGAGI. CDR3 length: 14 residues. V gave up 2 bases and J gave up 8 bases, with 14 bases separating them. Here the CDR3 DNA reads TGTGCCAGCAGTTACCCCGGACTAGGGGGTACGCAGTATTTT. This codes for CASSYPGLGGTQYF.

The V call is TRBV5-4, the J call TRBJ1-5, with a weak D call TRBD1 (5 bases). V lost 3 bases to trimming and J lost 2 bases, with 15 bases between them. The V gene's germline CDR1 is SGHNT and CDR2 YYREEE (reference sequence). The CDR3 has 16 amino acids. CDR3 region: CASSYGAGMGNQPQHF. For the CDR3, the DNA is TGTGCCAGCAGCTATGGGGCAGGGATGGGCAATCAGCCCCAGCATTTT.

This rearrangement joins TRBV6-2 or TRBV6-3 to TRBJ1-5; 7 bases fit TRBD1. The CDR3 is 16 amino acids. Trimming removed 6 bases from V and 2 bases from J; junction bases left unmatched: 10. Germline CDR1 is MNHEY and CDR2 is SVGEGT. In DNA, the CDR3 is TGTGCCAGCAGCCCAACGAAGCAGGGGGGCAATCAGCCCCAGCATTTT. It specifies CASSPTKQGGNQPQHF.

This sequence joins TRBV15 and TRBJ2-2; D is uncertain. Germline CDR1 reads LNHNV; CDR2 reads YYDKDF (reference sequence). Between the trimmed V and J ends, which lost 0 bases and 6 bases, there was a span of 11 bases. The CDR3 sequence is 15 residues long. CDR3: CATSRDPGSPGELFF. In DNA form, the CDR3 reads TGTGCCACCAGCAGAGATCCCGGTAGTCCCGGGGAGCTGTTTTTT. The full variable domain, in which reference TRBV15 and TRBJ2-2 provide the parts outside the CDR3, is DAMVIQNPRYQVTQFGKPVTLSCSQTLNHNVMYWYQQKSSQAPKLLFHYYDKDFNNEADTPDNFQSRRPNTSFCFLDIRSPGLGDTAMYLCATSRDPGSPGELFFGEGSRLTVL.

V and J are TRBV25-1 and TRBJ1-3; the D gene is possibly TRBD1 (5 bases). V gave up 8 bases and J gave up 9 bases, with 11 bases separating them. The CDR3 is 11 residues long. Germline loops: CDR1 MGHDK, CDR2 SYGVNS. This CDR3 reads CASSAGGTIYF. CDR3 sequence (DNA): TGTGCCAGCTCCGCCGGGGGCACCATATATTTT.

The CDR3 spells CASGFRGYEQFF. CDR3 bases: TGTGCTAGTGGTTTTCGCGGCTATGAGCAGTTCTTC. The chain combines TRBV12-5 with TRBJ2-1; D gene uncertain. This CDR3 has 12 residues. With 3 bases removed from V and 8 bases from J, the gap between germline ends came to 8 bases. Germline CDR1 is LGHNT and CDR2 is FRNRAP.

Here the CDR3 reads CASTTGGNTEAFF. CDR3 coding DNA: TGCGCCAGCACCACAGGGGGAAACACTGAAGCTTTCTTT. The chain carries TRBV23-1 and TRBJ1-1; TRBD1 aligns across 8 bases. TRBV23-1 is an ORF, with its function uncertain. V trimming: 7 bases; J trimming: 2 bases; junction bases outside the gene matches: 3. The CDR3 consists of 13 residues.

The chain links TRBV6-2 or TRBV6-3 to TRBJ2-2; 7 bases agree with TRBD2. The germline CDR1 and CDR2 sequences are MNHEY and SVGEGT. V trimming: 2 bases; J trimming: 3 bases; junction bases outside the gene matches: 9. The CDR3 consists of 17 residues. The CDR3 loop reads CASSYPDLAVYTGELFF. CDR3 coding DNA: TGTGCCAGCAGTTACCCCGATCTAGCGGTGTACACCGGGGAGCTGTTTTTT.

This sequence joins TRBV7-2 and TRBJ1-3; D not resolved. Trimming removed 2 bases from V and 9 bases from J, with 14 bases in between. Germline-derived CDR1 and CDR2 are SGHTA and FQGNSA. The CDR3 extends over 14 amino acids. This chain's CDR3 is CASSLRPGLGTIYF. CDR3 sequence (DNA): TGTGCCAGCAGCTTACGGCCAGGACTAGGCACCATATATTTT.

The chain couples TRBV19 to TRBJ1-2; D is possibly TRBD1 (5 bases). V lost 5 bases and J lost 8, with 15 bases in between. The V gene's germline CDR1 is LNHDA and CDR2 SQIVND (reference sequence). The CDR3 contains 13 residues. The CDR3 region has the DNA TGTGCCAGTAGTCTTGGAGGGGAGGGAGGCTACACCTTC. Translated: CASSLGGEGGYTF. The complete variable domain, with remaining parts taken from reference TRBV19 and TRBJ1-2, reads DGGITQSPKYLFRKEGQNVTLSCEQNLNHDAMYWYRQDPGQGLRLIYYSQIVNDFQKGDIAEGYSVSREKKESFPLTVTSAQKNPTAFYLCASSLGGEGGYTFGSGTRLTVV.

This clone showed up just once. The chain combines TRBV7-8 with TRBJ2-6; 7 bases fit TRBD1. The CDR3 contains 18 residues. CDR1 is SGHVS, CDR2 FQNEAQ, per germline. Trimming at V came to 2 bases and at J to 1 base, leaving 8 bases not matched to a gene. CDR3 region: CASSLKGQARSGANVLTF. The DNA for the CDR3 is TGTGCCAGCAGCTTAAAAGGACAGGCAAGGTCTGGGGCCAACGTCCTGACTTTC.

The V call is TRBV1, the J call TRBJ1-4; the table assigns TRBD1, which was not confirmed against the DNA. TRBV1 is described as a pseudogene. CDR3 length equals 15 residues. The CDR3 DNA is TGCACCAGCAGCCAATCGGACAGGGTGGATGAAAAACTGTTTTTT. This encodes CTSSQSDRVDEKLFF.

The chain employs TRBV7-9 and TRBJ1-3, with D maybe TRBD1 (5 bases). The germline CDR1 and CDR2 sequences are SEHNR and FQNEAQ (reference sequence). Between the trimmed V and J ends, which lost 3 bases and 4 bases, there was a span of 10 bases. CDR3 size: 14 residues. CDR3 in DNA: TGTGCCAGCAGCTTTCCAGGGTTGGGAAACACCATATATTTT. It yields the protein CASSFPGLGNTIYF.

The CDR3 is CASGNMELSNQPQHF. The DNA of the CDR3 is TGTGCTAGTGGCAACATGGAGTTAAGCAATCAGCCCCAGCATTTT. The gene calls are TRBV12-5 and TRBJ1-5; D unclear. Germline CDR1 and CDR2: LGHNT and FRNRAP. The CDR3 has 15 residues. Trimming removed 6 bases from V and 1 base from J, with 13 bases in between.

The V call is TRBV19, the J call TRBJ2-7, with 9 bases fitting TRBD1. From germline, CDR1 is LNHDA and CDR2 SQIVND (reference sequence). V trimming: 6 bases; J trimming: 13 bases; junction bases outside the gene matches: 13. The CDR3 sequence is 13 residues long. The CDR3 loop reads CASSATSGTGPYF. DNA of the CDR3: TGTGCCAGTAGCGCTACGTCCGGGACAGGGCCTTACTTC.

The CDR3 bases are TGCAGTGCCCCGGGGGACTTAGAGCAGTTCTTC. Its translation: CSAPGDLEQFF. The chain has TRBV20-1 and TRBJ2-1; TRBD2 is a possible D gene (6 bases). Trimming left V 6 bases short and J 10 bases short, with 13 bases between. The CDR3 consists of 11 residues. From germline, CDR1 is DFQATT and CDR2 SNEGSKA (reference sequence).

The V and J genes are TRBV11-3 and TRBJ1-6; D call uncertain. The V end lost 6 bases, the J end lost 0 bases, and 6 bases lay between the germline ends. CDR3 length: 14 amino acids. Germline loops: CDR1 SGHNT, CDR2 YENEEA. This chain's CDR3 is CASRLSSYNSPLHF. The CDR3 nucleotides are TGTGCCAGCAGACTAAGCTCCTATAATTCACCCCTCCACTTT.

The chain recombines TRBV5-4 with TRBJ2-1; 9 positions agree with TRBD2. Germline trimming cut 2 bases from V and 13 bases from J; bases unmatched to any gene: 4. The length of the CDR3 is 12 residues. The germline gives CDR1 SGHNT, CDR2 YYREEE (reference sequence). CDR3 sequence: CASSFQRGVQFF. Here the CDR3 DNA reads TGTGCCAGCAGCTTTCAGCGGGGGGTTCAGTTCTTC.

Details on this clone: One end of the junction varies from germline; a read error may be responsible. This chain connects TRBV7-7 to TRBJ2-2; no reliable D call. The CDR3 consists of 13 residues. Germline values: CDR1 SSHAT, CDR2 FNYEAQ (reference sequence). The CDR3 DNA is TGTGCTAGCAGTTCTACAGAGACCGGGGAGCTGTTTTTT. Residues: CASSSTETGELFF.

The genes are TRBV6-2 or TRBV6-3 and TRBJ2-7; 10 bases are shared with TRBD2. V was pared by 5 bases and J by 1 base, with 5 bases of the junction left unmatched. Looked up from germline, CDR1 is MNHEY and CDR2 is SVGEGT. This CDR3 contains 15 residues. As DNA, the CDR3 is TGTGCCAGCAGTACCAAGCGGGAGGGGTCCTACGAGCAGTACGTC. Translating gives CASSTKREGSYEQYV.